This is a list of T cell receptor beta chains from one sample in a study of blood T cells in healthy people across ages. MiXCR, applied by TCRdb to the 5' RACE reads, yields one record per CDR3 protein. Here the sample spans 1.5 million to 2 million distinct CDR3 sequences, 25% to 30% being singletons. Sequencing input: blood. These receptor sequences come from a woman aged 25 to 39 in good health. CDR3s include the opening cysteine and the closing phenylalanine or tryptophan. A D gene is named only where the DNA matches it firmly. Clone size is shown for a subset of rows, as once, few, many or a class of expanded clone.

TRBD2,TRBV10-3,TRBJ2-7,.,TGTGCCGTCAGTGACACTGGACTAGCGAATGGTAACGAGCAGTACTTC,CAVSDTGLANGNEQYF
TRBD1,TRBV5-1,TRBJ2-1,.,TGCGCCAGCACCAGACAGGGTGCCTACAATGAGCAGTTCTTC,CASTRQGAYNEQFF
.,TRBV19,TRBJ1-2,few,TGTGCCAGTAGTATAGCAGGAGGCTACACCTTC,CASSIAGGYTF
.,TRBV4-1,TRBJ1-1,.,TGCGCCAGCAGCTTACACAGGGAGGCTTTCTTT,CASSLHREAFF
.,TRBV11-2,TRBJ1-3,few,TGTGCCAGCAGCTTAGTTGGTACACGGACATCTGGAAACACCATATATTTT,CASSLVGTRTSGNTIYF
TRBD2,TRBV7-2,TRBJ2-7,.,TGTGCCAGCAGCTTATCCGGGACTAGCGGGTCTCCCTACGGGCAGTACTTC,CASSLSGTSGSPYGQYF
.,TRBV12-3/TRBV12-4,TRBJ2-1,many,TGTGCCAGCGGGGTCGGACATTCCCACAATGAGCAGTTCTTC,CASGVGHSHNEQFF
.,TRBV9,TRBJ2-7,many,TGTGCCAGCAGCCACGGGACTTCCCCCTACGAGCAGTACTTC,CASSHGTSPYEQYF
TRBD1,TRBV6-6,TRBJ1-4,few,TGTGCCAGCAGTTACCAGGGACAGTATAATGAAAAACTGTTTTTT,CASSYQGQYNEKLFF
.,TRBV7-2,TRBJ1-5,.,TGTGCCAGCAGCTTACGGGGGGCCCTAAATCAGCCCCAGCATTTT,CASSLRGALNQPQHF
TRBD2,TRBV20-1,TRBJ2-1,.,TGCAGTGCTGAAAATCTAGCGGGAGCTATTAATTTCAATGAGCAGTTCTTC,CSAENLAGAINFNEQFF
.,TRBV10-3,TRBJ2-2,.,TGTGCCATCAGTGGTGGGGCCGGGGAGCTGTTTTTT,CAISGGAGELFF
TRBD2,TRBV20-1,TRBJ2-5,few,TGCAGTGCTAGAGACCCATCTAGCGGGAGGATTATGGATGAGCAGTACTTC,CSARDPSSGRIMDEQYF
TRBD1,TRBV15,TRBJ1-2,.,TGTGCCACCAGCAGAGATGGTCGCGGGACAGGTGGTACTAACTATGGCTACACCTTC,CATSRDGRGTGGTNYGYTF
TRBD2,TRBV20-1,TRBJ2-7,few,TGCAGTGCTAGAGATCGAGAGTTCGGGGGGAGGGCGTACGAGCAGTACTTC,CSARDREFGGRAYEQYF
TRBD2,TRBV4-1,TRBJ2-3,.,TGCGCCAGCAGCCAAGATGGGATGAACGGGGGGTCAGATACGCAGTATTTT,CASSQDGMNGGSDTQYF
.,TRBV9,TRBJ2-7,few,TGTGCCAGCAGCGAGGGACGGAACTCCTACGAGCAGTACTTC,CASSEGRNSYEQYF
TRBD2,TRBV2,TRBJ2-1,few,TGTGCCAGCAGTGAGGTGGCGGGGGGGCTCTACAATGAGCAGTTCTTC,CASSEVAGGLYNEQFF
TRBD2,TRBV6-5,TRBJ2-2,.,TGTGCCAGCAGTTACGGGGCTAGCGGAATCCCGAACACCGGGGAGCTGTTTTTT,CASSYGASGIPNTGELFF
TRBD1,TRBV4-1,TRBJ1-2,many,TGCGCCAGCAGCCAAGTGGGGGCAGGGGGAAACTATGGCTACACCTTC,CASSQVGAGGNYGYTF
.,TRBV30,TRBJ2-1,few,TGTGCCTGGATTCGGCTGAGCTCCTACAATGAGCAGTTCTTC,CAWIRLSSYNEQFF
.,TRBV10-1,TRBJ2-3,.,TGCGCCAGCAGTGAAGCGCCTAGCACAGATACGCAGTATTTT,CASSEAPSTDTQYF
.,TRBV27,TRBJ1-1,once,TGTGCCAGCACCCCCGTTAGCAGTATGAACACTGAAGCTTTCTTT,CASTPVSSMNTEAFF
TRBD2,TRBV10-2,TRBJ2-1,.,TGCGCCAGCAGCTCCGGGACTAGCGGAACCAATGAGCAGTTCTTC,CASSSGTSGTNEQFF
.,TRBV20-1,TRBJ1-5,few,TGCAGTGCTAGGCTCCAGGGCGTTAATCAGCCCCAGCATTTT,CSARLQGVNQPQHF
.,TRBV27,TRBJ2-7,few,TGTGCCAGCAGGGTATCAGCGGGCGAGGGTTACGAGCAGTACTTC,CASRVSAGEGYEQYF
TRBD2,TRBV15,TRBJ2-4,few,TGTGCCACCAGCAGAGATCTCGGGGAGGGTAAAAACATTCGGTACTTC,CATSRDLGEGKNIRYF
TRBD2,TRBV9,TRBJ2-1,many,TGTGCCAGCAGCGCAACCACTAGCGGGAGAATGGTCCCTGGGTCCTACAATGAGCAGTTCTTC,CASSATTSGRMVPGSYNEQFF
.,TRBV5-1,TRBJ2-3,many,TGCGCCAGCAGATTAAACACAGATACGCAGTATTTT,CASRLNTDTQYF
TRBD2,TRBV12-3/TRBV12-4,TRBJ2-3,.,TGTGCCAGCAATCTAGCGGGGGGACTAGATACGCAGTATTTT,CASNLAGGLDTQYF
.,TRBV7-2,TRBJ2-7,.,TGTGCCAGCAGCTTAGCAGGCCGGGGGCGTCTCTCCTACGAGCAGTACTTC,CASSLAGRGRLSYEQYF
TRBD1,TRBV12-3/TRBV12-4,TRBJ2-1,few,TGTGCCAGCAGTTTCGAGGAGACAGGGCTAATCAATGAGCAGTTCTTC,CASSFEETGLINEQFF
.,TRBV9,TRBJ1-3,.,TGTGCCAGCCAAGGCGGTGGAAACACCATATATTTT,CASQGGGNTIYF
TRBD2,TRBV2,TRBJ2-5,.,TGTGCCAGCAGTGATGGTAGCGGGGTTGATCGAGAGACCCAGTACTTC,CASSDGSGVDRETQYF
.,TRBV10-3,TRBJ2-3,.,TGTGCCATCAGTGGACAGACAGATACGCAGTATTTT,CAISGQTDTQYF
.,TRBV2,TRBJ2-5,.,TGTGCCAGCGAGCAGGGAGGATGGCAAGAGACCCAGTACTTC,CASEQGGWQETQYF
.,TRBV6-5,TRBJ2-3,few,TGTGCCAGCAGTTCCTCGGGGCAGGGGTTTACAGATACGCAGTATTTT,CASSSSGQGFTDTQYF
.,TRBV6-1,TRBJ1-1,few,TGTGCCAGCAGTGAAGGGGAGCTGAACACTGAAGCTTTCTTT,CASSEGELNTEAFF
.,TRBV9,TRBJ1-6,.,TGTGCCAGCAGCGTCGGGACGTGGAATTCACCCCTCCACTTT,CASSVGTWNSPLHF
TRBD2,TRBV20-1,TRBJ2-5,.,TGCAGTGCTGAGATCCCGGGACTAGTCACAGAGACCCAGTACTTC,CSAEIPGLVTETQYF